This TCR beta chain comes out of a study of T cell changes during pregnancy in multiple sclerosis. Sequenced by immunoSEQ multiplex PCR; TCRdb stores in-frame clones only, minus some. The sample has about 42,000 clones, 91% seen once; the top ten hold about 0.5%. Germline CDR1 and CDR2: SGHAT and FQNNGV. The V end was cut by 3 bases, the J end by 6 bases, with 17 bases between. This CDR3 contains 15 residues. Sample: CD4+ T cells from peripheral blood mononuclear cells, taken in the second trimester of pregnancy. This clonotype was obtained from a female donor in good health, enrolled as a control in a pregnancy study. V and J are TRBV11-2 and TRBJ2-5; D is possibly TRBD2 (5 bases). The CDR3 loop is CASSLLGRTWKTQYF. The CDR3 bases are TGTGCCAGCAGCTTGTTGGGCAGGACTTGGAAGACCCAGTACTTC.